This T cell receptor (beta chain) derives from a study of blood T cell repertoires in COVID-19. Study as a whole: In each case, the material was cDNA or gDNA derived from T cells, B-cell-depleted T cells, or PBMCs.

Followed over time, Seattle patients had been enrolled while infection was active. Per the study methods: The assay estimated nucleated cells by amplifying reference gene primers. Method: immunoSEQ multiplex PCR; TCRdb's copy keeps in-frame clones and lacks some. The DNA was the basis for D and trimming; V, J and clone size are from that table. The table has around 93,000 clones, less than 95% seen once. In regard to this clone: The same CDR3 also results from other DNA sequences found in this sample.

The CDR3 totals 15 residues. Germline V gene data show CDR1 as SGHTA and CDR2 as FQGNSA. Losses at the gene ends were 1 base for V and 4 bases for J; bases not matched to a gene: 5. The sequenced sample consisted of peripheral blood. This chain uses TRBV7-2 with TRBJ2-7; TRBD2 aligns across 9 bases. This receptor was obtained from a man in his late teens or twenties with COVID-19, enrolled during active disease. CDR3 amino acids: CASSLGLAGIYEQYF. CDR3 in DNA: TGTGCCAGCAGCTTAGGGCTAGCGGGAATTTACGAGCAGTACTTC.